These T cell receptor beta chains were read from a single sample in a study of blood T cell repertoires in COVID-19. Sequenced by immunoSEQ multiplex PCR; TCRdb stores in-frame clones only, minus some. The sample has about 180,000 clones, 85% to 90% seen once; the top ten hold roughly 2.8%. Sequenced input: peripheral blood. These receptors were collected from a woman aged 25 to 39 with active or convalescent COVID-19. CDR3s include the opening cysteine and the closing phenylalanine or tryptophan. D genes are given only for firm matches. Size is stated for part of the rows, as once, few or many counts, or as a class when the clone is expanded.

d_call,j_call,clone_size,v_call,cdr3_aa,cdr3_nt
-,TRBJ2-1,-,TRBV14,CASSQDYRSSYNEQFF,TGTGCCAGCAGCCAAGACTACAGGAGCTCCTACAATGAGCAGTTCTTC
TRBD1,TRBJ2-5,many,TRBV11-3,CASSSPLTGVQETQYF,TGTGCCAGCAGCTCCCCGCTAACAGGGGTCCAAGAGACCCAGTACTTC
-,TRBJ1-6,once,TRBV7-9,CASSFLQGYNSPLHF,TGTGCCAGCAGCTTTCTCCAGGGGTATAATTCACCCCTCCACTTT
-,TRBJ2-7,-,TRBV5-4,CASSHRQDYEQYF,TGTGCCAGCAGCCACCGGCAGGACTACGAGCAGTACTTC
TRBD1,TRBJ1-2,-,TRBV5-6,CASSLGQGDYGYTF,TGTGCCAGCAGCTTGGGTCAGGGGGACTATGGCTACACCTTC
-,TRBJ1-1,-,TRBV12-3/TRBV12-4,CASSLRGSLEAFF,TGTGCCAGCAGTTTACGAGGCTCACTGGAAGCTTTCTTT
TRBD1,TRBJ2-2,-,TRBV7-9,CASSLDRGATGELFF,TGTGCCAGCAGCTTAGACAGGGGGGCCACCGGGGAGCTGTTTTTT
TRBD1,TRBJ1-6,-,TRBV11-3,CASSSRQGARDNSPLHF,TGTGCCAGCAGCTCAAGACAGGGGGCGAGAGATAATTCACCCCTCCACTTT
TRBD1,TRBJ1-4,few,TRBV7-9,CASSLSRGPNEKLFF,TGTGCCAGCAGCTTAAGCAGGGGGCCTAATGAAAAACTGTTTTTT
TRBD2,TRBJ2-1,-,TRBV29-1,CSVRTSSPPYNEQFF,TGCAGCGTTCGGACTAGCAGCCCCCCCTACAATGAGCAGTTCTTC
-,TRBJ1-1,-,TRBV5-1,CASSLDRVDTEAFF,TGCGCCAGCAGCTTGGACAGGGTGGACACTGAAGCTTTCTTT
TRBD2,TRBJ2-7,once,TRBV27,CASSLSASGSYEQYF,TGTGCCAGCAGTTTATCTGCTAGCGGATCCTACGAGCAGTACTTC
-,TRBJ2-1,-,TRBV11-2,CASGDSRVQGEQFF,TGTGCCAGCGGGGACTCGAGGGTACAGGGGGAGCAGTTCTTC
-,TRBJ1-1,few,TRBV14,CASSQGHRAIEAFF,TGTGCCAGCAGCCAAGGACATAGAGCAATTGAAGCTTTCTTT
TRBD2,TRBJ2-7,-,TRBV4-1,CASSPWTSGSEQYF,TGCGCCAGCAGCCCTTGGACTAGCGGGAGCGAGCAGTACTTC
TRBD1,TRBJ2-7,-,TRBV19,CASSITDRASSYEQYF,TGTGCCAGTAGTATAACGGACAGGGCTAGCTCCTACGAGCAGTACTTC
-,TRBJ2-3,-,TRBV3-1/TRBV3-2,CASSLDSSTDTQYF,TGTGCCAGCAGCCTTGACAGTAGCACAGATACGCAGTATTTT
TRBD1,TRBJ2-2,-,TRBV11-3,CASSLASDRGGRGELFF,TGTGCCAGCAGCTTAGCGTCGGACAGGGGAGGGCGCGGGGAGCTGTTTTTT
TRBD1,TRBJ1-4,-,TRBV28,CASRGTGNEKLFF,TGTGCCAGCAGAGGGACAGGGAACGAAAAACTGTTTTTT
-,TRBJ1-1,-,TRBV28,CASSLPRDEAFF,TGTGCCAGCAGTTTGCCGCGGGATGAAGCTTTCTTT
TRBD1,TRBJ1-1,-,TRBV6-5,CASSLYRGGTEAFF,TGTGCCAGCAGTCTTTACAGGGGAGGCACTGAAGCTTTCTTT
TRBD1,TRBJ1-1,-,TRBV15,CATRQGLNTEAFF,TGTGCCACCCGACAGGGGCTGAACACTGAAGCTTTCTTT
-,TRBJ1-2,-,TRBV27,CASSFRGVANYGYTF,TGTGCCAGCAGTTTTCGGGGAGTGGCTAACTATGGCTACACCTTC
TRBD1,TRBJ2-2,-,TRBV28,CASSSTGTGRTGELFF,TGTGCCAGCAGTTCAACTGGGACAGGGCGCACCGGGGAGCTGTTTTTT
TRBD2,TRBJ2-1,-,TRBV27,CASSRTSGRAGEQFF,TGTGCCAGCAGTAGGACTAGCGGGAGGGCCGGTGAGCAGTTCTTC
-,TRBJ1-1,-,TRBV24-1,CATSEGGLVDTEAFF,TGTGCCACCAGTGAGGGGGGGTTGGTAGACACTGAAGCTTTCTTT
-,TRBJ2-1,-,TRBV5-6,CASSFERRDEQFF,TGTGCCAGCAGCTTCGAGAGGAGGGATGAGCAGTTCTTC
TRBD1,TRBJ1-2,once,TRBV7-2,CASSLRWDRGSYGYTF,TGTGCCAGCAGCTTAAGATGGGACAGGGGGAGCTATGGCTACACCTTC
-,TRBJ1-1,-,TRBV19,CASSLYVNTEAFF,TGTGCCAGTAGTTTGTATGTGAACACTGAAGCTTTCTTT
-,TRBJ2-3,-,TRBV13,CASSLMGPTPDTQYF,TGTGCCAGCAGCTTAATGGGGCCGACCCCAGATACGCAGTATTTT
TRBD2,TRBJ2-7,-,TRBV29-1,CSVGTSGNYEQYF,TGCAGCGTCGGGACTAGCGGGAACTACGAGCAGTACTTC
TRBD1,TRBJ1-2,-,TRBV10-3,CATHPGQGDYGYTF,TGTGCCACTCACCCCGGACAGGGAGACTATGGCTACACCTTC
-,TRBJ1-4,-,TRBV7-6,CASSLIQSNEKLFF,TGTGCCAGCAGCTTAATACAGAGTAATGAAAAACTGTTTTTT
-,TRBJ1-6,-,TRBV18,CASSLLETGESPLHF,TGTGCCAGCTCACTACTAGAGACGGGGGAATCACCCCTCCACTTT
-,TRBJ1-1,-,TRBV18,CASSPRAAPADTEAFF,TGTGCCAGCTCACCTCGGGCGGCCCCAGCGGACACTGAAGCTTTCTTT
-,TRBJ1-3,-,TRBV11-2,CASSSVPSGAGNTIYF,TGTGCCAGCAGCTCCGTTCCTTCAGGGGCTGGAAACACCATATATTTT
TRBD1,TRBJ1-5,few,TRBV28,CASSFRDRVQPQHF,TGTGCCAGCAGTTTCCGGGACAGGGTCCAGCCCCAGCATTTT
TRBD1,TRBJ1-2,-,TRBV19,CASSPDRGSDGYTF,TGTGCCAGTAGTCCGGACAGGGGGTCGGATGGCTACACCTTC
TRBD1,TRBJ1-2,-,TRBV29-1,CSVEEPTGPRNGYTF,TGCAGCGTTGAAGAACCGACAGGGCCAAGGAATGGCTACACCTTC
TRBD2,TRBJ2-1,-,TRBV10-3,CAISARAGGPVGEQFF,TGTGCCATCAGTGCTCGAGCGGGGGGGCCCGTCGGTGAGCAGTTCTTC
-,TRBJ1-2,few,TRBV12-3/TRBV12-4,CASSPTVLYGYTF,TGTGCCAGCAGTCCTACAGTACTCTATGGCTACACCTTC
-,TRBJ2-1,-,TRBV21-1,CASSKQGRDRGFDGQFF,TGTGCCAGCAGCAAGCAGGGGAGGGACAGGGGCTTTGATGGTCAGTTCTTC
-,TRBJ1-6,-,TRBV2,CASSDQYNSPLHF,TGTGCCAGCAGTGACCAATATAATTCACCCCTCCACTTT
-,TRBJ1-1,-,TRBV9,CASSETPNTEAFF,TGTGCCAGCAGCGAGACACCGAACACTGAAGCTTTCTTT
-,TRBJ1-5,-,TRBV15,CATSREEGYNQPQHF,TGTGCCACCAGCAGAGAGGAGGGGTACAATCAGCCCCAGCATTTT
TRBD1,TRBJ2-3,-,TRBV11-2,CASSTLDRVADTQYF,TGTGCCAGCAGCACTCTTGACAGGGTTGCGGATACGCAGTATTTT
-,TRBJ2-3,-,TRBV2,CASSRSGPYTDTQYF,TGTGCCAGCAGTCGTAGCGGCCCCTACACAGATACGCAGTATTTT
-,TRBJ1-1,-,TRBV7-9,CASSQGDTEAFF,TGTGCCAGCAGCCAAGGGGACACTGAAGCTTTCTTT
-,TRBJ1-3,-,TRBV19,CASSIKGSGNTIYF,TGTGCCAGTAGTATAAAGGGGTCTGGAAACACCATATATTTT